This TCR beta chain stems from a study of patients and donors after allogeneic stem cell transplantation. MiXCR, applied by TCRdb to the RT-PCR reads, yields one record per CDR3 protein. The sample includes tens of thousands of distinct CDR3 sequences, more than 35% of them seen just once. Per the germline V gene, CDR1 is ENHRY and CDR2 is SYGVKD. Trimming removed 4 bases from V and 9 bases from J, with 13 bases in between. The CDR3 has 14 residues. The TCR originated in a human donor who was either an allogeneic HSCT recipient or a stem cell or donor lymphocyte infusion donor (not recorded which). It is not recorded whose cells these are; they may come from a transplant donor. The rearrangement links TRBV10-3 to TRBJ1-6; perhaps TRBD1 as D (5 bases). Input material: blood, either unsorted or a sorted T cell fraction (not recorded which). The CDR3 region has the DNA TGTGCCATCAGTGGGGGGGAAGTCACTTCACCCCTCCACTTT. Its protein product is CAISGGEVTSPLHF.